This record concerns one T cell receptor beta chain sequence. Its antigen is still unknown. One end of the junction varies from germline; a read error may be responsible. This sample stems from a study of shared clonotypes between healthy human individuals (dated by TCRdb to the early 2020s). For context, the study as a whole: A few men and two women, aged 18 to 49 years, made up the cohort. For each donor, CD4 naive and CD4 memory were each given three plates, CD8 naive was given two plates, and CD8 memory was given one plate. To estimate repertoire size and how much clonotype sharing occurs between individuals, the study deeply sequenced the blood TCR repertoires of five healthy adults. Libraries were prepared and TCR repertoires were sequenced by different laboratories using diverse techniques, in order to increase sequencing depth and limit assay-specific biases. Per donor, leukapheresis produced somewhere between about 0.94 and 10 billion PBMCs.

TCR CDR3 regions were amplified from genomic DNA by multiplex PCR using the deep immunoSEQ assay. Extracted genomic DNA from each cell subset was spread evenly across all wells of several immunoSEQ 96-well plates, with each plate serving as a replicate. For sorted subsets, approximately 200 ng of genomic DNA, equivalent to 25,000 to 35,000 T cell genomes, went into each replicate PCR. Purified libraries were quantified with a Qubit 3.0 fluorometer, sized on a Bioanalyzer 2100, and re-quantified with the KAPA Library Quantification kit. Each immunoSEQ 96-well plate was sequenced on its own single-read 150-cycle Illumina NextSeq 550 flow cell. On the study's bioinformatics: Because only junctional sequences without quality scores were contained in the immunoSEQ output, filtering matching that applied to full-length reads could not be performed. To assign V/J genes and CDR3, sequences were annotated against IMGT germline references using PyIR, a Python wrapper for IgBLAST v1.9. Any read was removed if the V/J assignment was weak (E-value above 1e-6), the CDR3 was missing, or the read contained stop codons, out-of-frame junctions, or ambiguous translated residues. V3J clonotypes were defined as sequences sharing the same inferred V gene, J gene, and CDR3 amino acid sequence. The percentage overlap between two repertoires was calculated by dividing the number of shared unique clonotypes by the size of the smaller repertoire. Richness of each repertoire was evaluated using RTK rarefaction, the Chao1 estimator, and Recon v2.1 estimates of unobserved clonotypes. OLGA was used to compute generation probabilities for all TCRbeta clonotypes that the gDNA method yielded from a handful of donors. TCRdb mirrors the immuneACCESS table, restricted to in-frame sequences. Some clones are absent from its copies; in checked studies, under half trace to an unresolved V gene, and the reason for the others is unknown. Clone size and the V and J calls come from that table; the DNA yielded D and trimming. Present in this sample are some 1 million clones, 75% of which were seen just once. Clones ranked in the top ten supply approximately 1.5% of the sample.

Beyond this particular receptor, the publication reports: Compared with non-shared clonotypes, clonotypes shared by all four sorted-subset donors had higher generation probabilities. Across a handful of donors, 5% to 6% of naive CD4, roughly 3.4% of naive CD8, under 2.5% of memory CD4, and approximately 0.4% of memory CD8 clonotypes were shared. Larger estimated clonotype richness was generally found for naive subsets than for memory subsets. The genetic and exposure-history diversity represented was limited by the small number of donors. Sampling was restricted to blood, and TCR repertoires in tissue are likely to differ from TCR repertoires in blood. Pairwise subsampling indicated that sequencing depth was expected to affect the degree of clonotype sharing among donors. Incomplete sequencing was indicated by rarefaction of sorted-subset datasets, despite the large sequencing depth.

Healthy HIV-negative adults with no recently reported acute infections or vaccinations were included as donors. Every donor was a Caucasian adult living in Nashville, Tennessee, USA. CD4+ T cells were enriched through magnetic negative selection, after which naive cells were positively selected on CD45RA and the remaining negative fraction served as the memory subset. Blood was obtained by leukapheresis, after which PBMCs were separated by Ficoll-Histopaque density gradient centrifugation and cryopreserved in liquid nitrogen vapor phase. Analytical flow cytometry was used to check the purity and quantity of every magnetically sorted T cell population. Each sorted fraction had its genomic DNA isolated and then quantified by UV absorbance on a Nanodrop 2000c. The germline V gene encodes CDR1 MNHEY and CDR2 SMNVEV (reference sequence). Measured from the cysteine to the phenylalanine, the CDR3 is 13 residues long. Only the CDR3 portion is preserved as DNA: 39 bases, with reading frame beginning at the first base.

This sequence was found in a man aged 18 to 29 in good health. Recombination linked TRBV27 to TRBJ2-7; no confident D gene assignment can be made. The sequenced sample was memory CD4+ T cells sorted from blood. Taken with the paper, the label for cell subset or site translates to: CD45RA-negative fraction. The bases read TGTGCCAGCAGTTTAAGTGAATCGGGTGCGCAGTGCTTC. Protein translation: CASSLSESGAQCF.